This is a list of T cell receptor beta chains from one sample in a study of T-cell reconstitution after alpha-beta-depleted transplantation in children. TCRdb re-called the PCR reads through MiXCR, storing one row per CDR3 protein. The table records 280,000 or so distinct CDR3 sequences, more than 9% of them present only once. Source: peripheral blood, taken 180 days after TCRalphabeta/CD19-depleted stem cell transplant. Receptor source: a male patient aged 2 to 10 who had a stem cell transplant for chronic granulomatous disease, so the T cells may come from the graft donor. The CDR3 runs from the conserved cysteine through the conserved F or W. The order of the fields is CDR3 protein, V gene.

CDR3: CASTGRVSGANVLTF
V: TRBV6-1

CDR3: CASTNPGAVQETQYF
V: TRBV11-2

CDR3: CASSRLDTYEQYF
V: TRBV7-9

CDR3: CASSLGTTEQFF
V: TRBV7-9

CDR3: CASRGGGETQYF
V: TRBV7-8

CDR3: CASKHTIEQFF
V: TRBV12-3/TRBV12-4

CDR3: CASSPSGYSNSPLHF
V: TRBV12-3/TRBV12-4

CDR3: CASINGLAGNEQFF
V: TRBV11-2

CDR3: CASSSSLGMNTGELFF
V: TRBV7-3

CDR3: CASSQDSGDTDTQYF
V: TRBV4-3

CDR3: CASRIAGGNTGELFF
V: TRBV12-3/TRBV12-4

CDR3: CSGSTAPAFF
V: TRBV29-1

CDR3: CAWSPMPGLATNTQYF
V: TRBV30

CDR3: CSGDGLAGASSYNEQFF
V: TRBV29-1

CDR3: CASSLDAYEQYF
V: TRBV5-1

CDR3: CASSLDLTSGRVDEQFF
V: TRBV11-2

CDR3: CASSLEQGRAGELFF
V: TRBV5-1

CDR3: CASSYMSKLEAFF
V: TRBV7-2

CDR3: CSASRGSGNTEAFF
V: TRBV20-1

CDR3: CAISGQSGIGNEQFF
V: TRBV10-3

CDR3: CASSQDLGEQFF
V: TRBV4-2

CDR3: CARRLAGGNEQFF
V: TRBV2

CDR3: CASRRDLSNQPQHF
V: TRBV6-1

CDR3: CASKTGGFYEQYF
V: TRBV6-1

CDR3: CASSYGGSVRYNEQFF
V: TRBV6-5

CDR3: CASSFPGLAGEKGNEQFF
V: TRBV7-6

CDR3: CSARGASGRWSNEQFF
V: TRBV20-1

CDR3: CSVEKGGGTQYF
V: TRBV29-1

CDR3: CASSVPTGGESSGTGELFF
V: TRBV9

CDR3: CASSPNGLAEIKNDEQSF
V: TRBV4-3

CDR3: CASSQSVRGQQPQHF
V: TRBV23-1

CDR3: CSARSDHEGLYEQYF
V: TRBV20-1

CDR3: CASSEGAGGPTDTQYF
V: TRBV3-1

CDR3: CASRTGESEAFF
V: TRBV12-3/TRBV12-4

CDR3: CASSSGTGIETQYF
V: TRBV19

CDR3: CSAREKWGQVGGELFF
V: TRBV20-1

CDR3: CASSNVREGRNEQFF
V: TRBV19

CDR3: CASSEAQAYEKLFF
V: TRBV6-1

CDR3: CASSSFLDRGTSNQPQHF
V: TRBV19

CDR3: CASSSPSRQASYEQYF
V: TRBV12-3/TRBV12-4

CDR3: CASSFSLTYEQYF
V: TRBV5-1

CDR3: CASSYTRGSGANVLTF
V: TRBV5-6

CDR3: CSASRQGENTIYF
V: TRBV20-1

CDR3: CSVVFRDNQETQYF
V: TRBV29-1

CDR3: CASSVSDVYEQYF
V: TRBV9

CDR3: CASWTSGIADNEQFF
V: TRBV6-1

CDR3: CATSDPNEPSYEQYF
V: TRBV24-1

CDR3: CSAREPTGTDTQYF
V: TRBV20-1

CDR3: CSASRQLKGNEQFF
V: TRBV20-1

CDR3: CSVRAGVGETQYF
V: TRBV29-1

CDR3: CASSLIPGNQPQHF
V: TRBV12-3/TRBV12-4

CDR3: CASSSTSGRYEQYF
V: TRBV7-9

CDR3: CASSLYGTSTGELFF
V: TRBV7-3

CDR3: CASSPPRQRTYNEQFF
V: TRBV18

CDR3: CASSLSLARSSYNEQFF
V: TRBV12-3/TRBV12-4